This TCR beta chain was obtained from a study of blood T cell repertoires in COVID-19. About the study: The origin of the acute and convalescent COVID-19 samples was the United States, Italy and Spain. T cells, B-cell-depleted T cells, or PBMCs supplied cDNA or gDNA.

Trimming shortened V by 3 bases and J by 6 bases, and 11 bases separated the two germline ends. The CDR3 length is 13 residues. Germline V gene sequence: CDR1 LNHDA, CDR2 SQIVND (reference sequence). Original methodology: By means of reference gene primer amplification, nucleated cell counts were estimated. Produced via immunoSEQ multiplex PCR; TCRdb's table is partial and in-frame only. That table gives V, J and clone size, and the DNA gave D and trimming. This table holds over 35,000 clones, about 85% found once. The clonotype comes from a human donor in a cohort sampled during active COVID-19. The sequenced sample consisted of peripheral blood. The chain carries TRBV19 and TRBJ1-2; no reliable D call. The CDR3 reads CASSIKSVNGYTF. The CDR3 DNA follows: TGTGCCAGTAGTATTAAGTCAGTGAATGGCTACACCTTC.